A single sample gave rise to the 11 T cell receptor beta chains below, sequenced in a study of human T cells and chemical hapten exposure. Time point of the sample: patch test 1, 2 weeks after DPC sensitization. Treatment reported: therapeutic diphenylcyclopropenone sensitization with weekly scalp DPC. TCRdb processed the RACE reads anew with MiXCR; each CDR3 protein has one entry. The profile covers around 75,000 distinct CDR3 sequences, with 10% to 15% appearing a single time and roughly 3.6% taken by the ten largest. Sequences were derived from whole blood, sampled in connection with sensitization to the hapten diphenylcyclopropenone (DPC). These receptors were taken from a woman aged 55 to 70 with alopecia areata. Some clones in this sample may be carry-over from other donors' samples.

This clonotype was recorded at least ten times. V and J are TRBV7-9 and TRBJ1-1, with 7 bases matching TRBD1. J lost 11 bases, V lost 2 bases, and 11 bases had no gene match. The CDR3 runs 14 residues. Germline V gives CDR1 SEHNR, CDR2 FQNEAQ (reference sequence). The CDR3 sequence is CASSLQQGEVEAFF. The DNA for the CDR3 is TGTGCCAGCAGCTTACAGCAGGGGGAGGTTGAGGCTTTCTTT. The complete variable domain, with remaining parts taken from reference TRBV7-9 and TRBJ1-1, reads DTGVSQNPRHKITKRGQNVTFRCDPISEHNRLYWYRQTLGQGPEFLTYFQNEAQLEKSRLLSDRFSAERPKGSFSTLEIQRTEQGDSAMYLCASSLQQGEVEAFFGQGTRLTVV.

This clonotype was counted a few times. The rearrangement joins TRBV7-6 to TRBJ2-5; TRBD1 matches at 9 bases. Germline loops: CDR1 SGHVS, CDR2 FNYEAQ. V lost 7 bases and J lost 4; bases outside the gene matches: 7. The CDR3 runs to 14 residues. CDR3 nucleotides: TGTGCCAGCACCGATCCACAGGGGGCAGAGACCCAGTACTTC. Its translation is CASTDPQGAETQYF. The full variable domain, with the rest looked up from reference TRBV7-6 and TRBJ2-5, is GAGVSQSPRYKVTKRGQDVALRCDPISGHVSLYWYRQALGQGPEFLTYFNYEAQQDKSGLPNDRFSAERPEGSISTLTIQRTEQRDSAMYRCASTDPQGAETQYFGPGTRLLVL.

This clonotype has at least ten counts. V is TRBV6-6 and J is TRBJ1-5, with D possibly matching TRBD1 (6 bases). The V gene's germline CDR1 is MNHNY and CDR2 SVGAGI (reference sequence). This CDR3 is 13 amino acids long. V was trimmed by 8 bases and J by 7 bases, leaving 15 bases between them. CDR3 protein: CASARGSEQPQHF. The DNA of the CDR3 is TGTGCCAGCGCTAGGGGGAGTGAGCAGCCCCAGCATTTT.

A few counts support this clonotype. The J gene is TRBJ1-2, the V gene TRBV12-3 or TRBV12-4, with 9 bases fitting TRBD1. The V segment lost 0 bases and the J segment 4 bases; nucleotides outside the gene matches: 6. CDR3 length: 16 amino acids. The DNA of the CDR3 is TGTGCCAGCAGTTTAGCCGGGACAGGGCTCTCCTATGGCTACACCTTC. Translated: CASSLAGTGLSYGYTF.

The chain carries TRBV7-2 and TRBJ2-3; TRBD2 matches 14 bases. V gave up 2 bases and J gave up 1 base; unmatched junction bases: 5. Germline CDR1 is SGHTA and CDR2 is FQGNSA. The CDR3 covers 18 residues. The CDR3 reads CASSLRLAGGHRTDTQYF. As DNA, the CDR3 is TGTGCCAGCAGCTTACGACTAGCGGGGGGGCATCGCACAGATACGCAGTATTTT.

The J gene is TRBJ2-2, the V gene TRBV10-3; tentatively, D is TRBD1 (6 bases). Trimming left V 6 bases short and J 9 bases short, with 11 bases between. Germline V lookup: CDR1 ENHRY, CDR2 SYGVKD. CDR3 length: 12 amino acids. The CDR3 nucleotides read TGTGCCATCAGAGACAGGTCCCGGGAGCTGTTTTTT. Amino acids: CAIRDRSRELFF.

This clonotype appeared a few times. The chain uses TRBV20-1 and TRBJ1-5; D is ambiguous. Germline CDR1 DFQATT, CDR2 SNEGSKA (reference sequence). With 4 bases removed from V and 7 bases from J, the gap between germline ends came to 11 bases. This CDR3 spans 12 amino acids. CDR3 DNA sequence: TGCAGTGCTAAATCCAACGAACAGCCCCAGCATTTT. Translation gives CSAKSNEQPQHF.

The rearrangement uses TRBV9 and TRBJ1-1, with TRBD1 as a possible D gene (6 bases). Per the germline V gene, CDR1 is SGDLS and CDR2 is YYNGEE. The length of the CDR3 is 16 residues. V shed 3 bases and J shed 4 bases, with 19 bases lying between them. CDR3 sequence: CASSAGLHRASTEAFF. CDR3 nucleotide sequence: TGTGCCAGCAGCGCAGGACTACACAGGGCGAGCACTGAAGCTTTCTTT.

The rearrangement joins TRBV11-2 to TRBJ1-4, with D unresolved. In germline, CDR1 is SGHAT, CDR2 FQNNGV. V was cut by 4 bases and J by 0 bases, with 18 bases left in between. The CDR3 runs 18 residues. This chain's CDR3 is CASSSRGMQFATNEKLFF. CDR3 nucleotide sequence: TGTGCCAGCAGCTCACGAGGGATGCAGTTTGCAACTAATGAAAAACTGTTTTTT.

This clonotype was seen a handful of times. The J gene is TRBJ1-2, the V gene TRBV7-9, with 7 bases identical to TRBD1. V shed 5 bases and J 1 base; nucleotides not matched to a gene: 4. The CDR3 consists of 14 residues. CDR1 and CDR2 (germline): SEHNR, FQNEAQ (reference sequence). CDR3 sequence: CASSRGQDNYGYTF. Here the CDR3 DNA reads TGTGCCAGCAGCCGCGGACAGGATAACTATGGCTACACCTTC.

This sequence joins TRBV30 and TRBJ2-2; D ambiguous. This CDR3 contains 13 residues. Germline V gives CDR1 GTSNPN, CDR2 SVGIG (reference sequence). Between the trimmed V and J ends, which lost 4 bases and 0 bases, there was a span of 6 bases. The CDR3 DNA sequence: TGTGCCTGGACAGAATCGAACACCGGGGAGCTGTTTTTT. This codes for CAWTESNTGELFF.